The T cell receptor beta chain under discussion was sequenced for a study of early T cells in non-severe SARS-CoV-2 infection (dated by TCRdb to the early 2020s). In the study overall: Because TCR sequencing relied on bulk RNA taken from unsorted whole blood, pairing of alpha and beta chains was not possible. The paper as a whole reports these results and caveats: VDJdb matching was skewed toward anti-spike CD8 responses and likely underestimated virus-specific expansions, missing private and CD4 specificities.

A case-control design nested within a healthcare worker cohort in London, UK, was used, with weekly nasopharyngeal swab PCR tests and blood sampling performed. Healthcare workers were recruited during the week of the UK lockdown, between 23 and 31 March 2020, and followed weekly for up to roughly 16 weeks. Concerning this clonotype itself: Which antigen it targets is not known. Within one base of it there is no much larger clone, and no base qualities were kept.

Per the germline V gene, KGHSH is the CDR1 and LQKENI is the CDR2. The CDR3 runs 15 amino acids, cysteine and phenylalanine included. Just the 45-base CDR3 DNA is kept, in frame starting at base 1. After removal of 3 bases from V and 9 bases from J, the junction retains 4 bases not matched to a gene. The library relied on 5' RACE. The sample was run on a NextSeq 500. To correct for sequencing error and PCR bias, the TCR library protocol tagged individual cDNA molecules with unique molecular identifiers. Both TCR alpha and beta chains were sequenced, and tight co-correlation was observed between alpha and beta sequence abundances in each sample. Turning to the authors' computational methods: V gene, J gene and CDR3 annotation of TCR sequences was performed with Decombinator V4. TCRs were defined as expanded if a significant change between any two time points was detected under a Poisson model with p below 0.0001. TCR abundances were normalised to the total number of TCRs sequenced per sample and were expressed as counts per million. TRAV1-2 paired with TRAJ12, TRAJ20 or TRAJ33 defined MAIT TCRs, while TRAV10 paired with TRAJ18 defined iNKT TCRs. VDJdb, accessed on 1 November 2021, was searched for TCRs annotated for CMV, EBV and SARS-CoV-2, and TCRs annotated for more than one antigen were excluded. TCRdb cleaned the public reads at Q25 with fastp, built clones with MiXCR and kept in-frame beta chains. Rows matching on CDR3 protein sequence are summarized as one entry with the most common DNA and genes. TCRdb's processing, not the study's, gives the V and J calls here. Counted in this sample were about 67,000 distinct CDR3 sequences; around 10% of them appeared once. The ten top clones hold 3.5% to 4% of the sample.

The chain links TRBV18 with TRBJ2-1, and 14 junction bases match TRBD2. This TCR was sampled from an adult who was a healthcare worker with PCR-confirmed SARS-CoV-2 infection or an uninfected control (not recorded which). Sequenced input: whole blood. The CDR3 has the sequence CASSPGLAGVSEQFF. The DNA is TGTGCCAGCTCACCGGGACTAGCGGGAGTAAGTGAGCAGTTCTTC.